A single sample is the source of the 25 T cell receptor beta chains below, sequenced in a study of early T cells in non-severe SARS-CoV-2 infection. TCRdb itself ran the 5' RACE reads through MiXCR, one entry per CDR3 protein. The table lists under 140,000 distinct CDR3 sequences, roughly 12% of them singletons, with 3% to 4.5% in the top ten. Sequenced here: whole blood, sampled at baseline. The source is an adult who was a healthcare worker with PCR-confirmed SARS-CoV-2 infection or an uninfected control (not recorded which).

A few counts support this clonotype. V usage is TRBV6-1 and J usage is TRBJ2-3; D is perhaps TRBD1 (6 bases). The CDR3 has 14 amino acids. Between the trimmed V and J ends, which lost 2 bases and 2 bases, there was a span of 8 bases. CDR1 is MNHNS, CDR2 SASEGT, per germline. The CDR3 loop is CASSEQGYTDTQYF. For the CDR3, the DNA is TGTGCCAGCAGTGAACAGGGGTACACAGATACGCAGTATTTT.

Many counts were recorded for this clonotype. V gene TRBV30 combines with J gene TRBJ2-5; D may be TRBD1 (7 bases). Germline V gene lookup returns CDR1 GTSNPN and CDR2 SVGIG (reference sequence). V was trimmed by 0 bases and J by 4 bases, leaving 15 bases between them. The CDR3 length is 15 residues. The chain's CDR3 is CAWSVNRGGGETQYF. DNA of the CDR3: TGTGCCTGGAGTGTAAACAGGGGAGGCGGAGAGACCCAGTACTTC.

This clonotype was detected ten times or more. The chain joins TRBV5-1 to TRBJ2-1, with 9 bases matching TRBD1. CDR1 SGHRS and CDR2 YFSETQ come from the germline V gene. The ends lost 0 bases at V and 6 bases at J; junction bases unmatched: 10. This CDR3 has 17 amino acids. CDR3 loop: CASSLALGQGKSNEQFF. The CDR3 coding sequence is TGCGCCAGCAGCTTGGCCCTGGGACAGGGCAAATCCAATGAGCAGTTCTTC.

This chain joins TRBV3-1 and TRBJ1-1; TRBD1 might be the D (5 bases). Germline CDR1 is LGHDT and CDR2 is YNNKEL (reference sequence). The CDR3 extends over 15 amino acids. V dropped 2 bases and J dropped 0 bases, with 10 bases sitting between them. As DNA, the CDR3 is TGTGCCAGCAGCCAAATCGACAGCATGAACACTGAAGCTTTCTTT. Translating gives CASSQIDSMNTEAFF.

The rearrangement uses TRBV28 and TRBJ2-7; D possibly corresponds to TRBD1 (6 bases). CDR3 length: 12 residues. Trimming stripped 8 bases from V and 5 bases from J, with 13 bases between. CDR1 is MDHEN and CDR2 is SYDVKM in the germline V gene. CDR3 protein: CASWYRENEQYF. The CDR3 nucleotides read TGTGCCAGCTGGTACAGGGAAAACGAGCAGTACTTC.

This chain connects TRBV11-2 to TRBJ1-2, with D possibly being TRBD1 (5 bases). Germline CDR1 and CDR2: SGHAT and FQNNGV. With 5 bases removed from V and 4 bases from J, the gap between germline ends came to 14 bases. The CDR3 has 14 amino acids. This CDR3 reads CASSPIRGTYGYTF. The DNA for the CDR3 is TGTGCCAGCAGCCCAATACGAGGGACCTATGGCTACACCTTC.

This clonotype has more than one count but fewer than ten. DNA for the CDR3: TGTGCCAGCAGCCCATCCGGGACTAGCTACGAGCAGTACTTC. It is translated as CASSPSGTSYEQYF. The rearrangement links TRBV7-6 to TRBJ2-7, with 8 nucleotides matching TRBD2. Germline V lookup: CDR1 SGHVS, CDR2 FNYEAQ. The CDR3 loop spans 14 amino acids. V dropped 5 bases and J dropped 3; count of bases not matched to a gene: 6.

At least ten counts were recorded for this clonotype. The chain carries TRBV20-1 and TRBJ2-1; D may be TRBD2 (5 bases). V lost 4 bases to trimming and J lost 1 base, with 20 bases between them. The CDR3 has 17 residues. Germline V CDR1 and CDR2: DFQATT, SNEGSKA (reference sequence). In DNA, the CDR3 is TGCAGTGCTATTAAGTTTGATAGCGCGAGATCCTACAATGAGCAGTTCTTC. This gives the protein CSAIKFDSARSYNEQFF.

V gene TRBV7-6 combines with J gene TRBJ2-5; the D is unclear. The CDR3 length is 16 residues. Germline assignment: CDR1 SGHVS and CDR2 FNYEAQ. V lost 5 bases, J lost 0 bases, and 16 bases lay in between. CDR3 protein: CASSPSPPPYQETQYF. Here the CDR3 DNA reads TGTGCCAGCAGCCCAAGCCCCCCCCCGTACCAAGAGACCCAGTACTTC.

There are a few counts of this clonotype. The chain joins TRBV5-1 to TRBJ2-1; 13 bases fit TRBD2. Germline loops: CDR1 SGHRS, CDR2 YFSETQ. V shed 4 bases and J 7 bases; nucleotides not matched to a gene: 5. The CDR3 is made up of 15 amino acids. The CDR3 coding sequence is TGCGCCAGCAGCCCGGGACTAGCGGGAAGGAATGAGCAGTTCTTC. Encoded protein: CASSPGLAGRNEQFF.

This clonotype was observed a handful of times. The J gene is TRBJ1-2, the V gene TRBV5-4; possible D gene TRBD1, 5 bases. Trimming pared 0 bases from V and 8 bases from J, leaving 14 bases between. From germline, CDR1 is SGHNT and CDR2 YYREEE (reference sequence). The CDR3 is 14 residues long. The CDR3 DNA reads TGTGCCAGCAGCTTGGGGTCAGCCAGGGAAGGCTACACCTTC. Translated: CASSLGSAREGYTF.

There are a few counts of this clonotype. The gene calls are TRBV28 and TRBJ1-2; the D gene is possibly TRBD1 (6 bases). The germline V gene encodes CDR1 MDHEN and CDR2 SYDVKM. The V end was cut by 3 bases, the J end by 4 bases, with 15 bases between. The CDR3 totals 15 residues. The CDR3 sequence is CASSLAGTKSYGYTF. The CDR3, as DNA: TGTGCCAGCAGTTTGGCAGGGACAAAAAGCTATGGCTACACCTTC.

Many counts were recorded for this clonotype. At one of its ends the junction is not consistent with the germline gene, which may arise from a read error. The chain uses TRBV5-1 and TRBJ1-2; D may be TRBD1 (6 bases). The CDR3 loop spans 13 amino acids. Germline V gene data show CDR1 as SGHRS and CDR2 as YFSETQ. The CDR3 region is CASSRGTAYGYTF. CDR3 sequence (DNA): TGTGCCAGCAGTAGGGGGACGGCCTATGGCTACACCTTC. The whole variable domain, remainder taken from reference TRBV5-1 and TRBJ1-2, is KAGVTQTPRYLIKTRGQQVTLSCSPISGHRSVSWYQQTPGQGLQFLFEYFSETQRNKGNFPGRFSGRQFSNSRSEMNVSTLELGDSALYLCASSRGTAYGYTFGSGTRLTVV.

The genes are TRBV7-8 and TRBJ2-3; 12 positions agree with TRBD2. CDR1 is SGHVS, CDR2 FQNEAQ, per germline. The CDR3 has 15 amino acids. The J segment lost 2 bases and the V segment lost 7 bases, leaving 4 bases of the junction unmatched. CDR3 sequence reads: CASKRTSGDTDTQYF. CDR3 nucleotide sequence: TGTGCCAGCAAAAGGACTAGCGGGGACACAGATACGCAGTATTTT.

This clonotype was seen more than once but under ten times. The chain recombines TRBV4-1 with TRBJ1-2, with a possible D match to TRBD1 (5 bases). This CDR3 contains 17 residues. Germline V gives CDR1 MGHRA, CDR2 YSYEKL. Trimming left V 0 bases short and J 0 bases short, with 14 bases between. CDR3 coding DNA: TGCGCCAGCAGCCAAGATGAAGGATGGGGCTCTAACTATGGCTACACCTTC. Residues: CASSQDEGWGSNYGYTF.

This clonotype has more than one count but fewer than ten. This chain links TRBV6-5 with TRBJ1-5, with TRBD1 identical over 7 bases. The CDR3 sequence is 13 residues long. From germline, CDR1 is MNHEY and CDR2 SVGAGI. The V segment lost 2 bases and the J segment 6 bases; nucleotides outside the gene matches: 1. For the CDR3, the DNA is TGTGCCAGCAGTTACAACAGGGGTCAGCCCCAGCATTTT. It encodes CASSYNRGQPQHF.

In its sample, this clonotype was seen many times. V usage is TRBV20-1 and J usage is TRBJ1-5; D ambiguous. The CDR3 covers 12 residues. Germline assignment: CDR1 DFQATT and CDR2 SNEGSKA (reference sequence). Trimming took off 5 bases at V and 0 bases at J, with 5 bases between the two ends. For the CDR3, the DNA is TGCAGTGCTCAAAATAGCAATCAGCCCCAGCATTTT. It encodes CSAQNSNQPQHF.

This clonotype was counted at least ten times. The rearrangement links TRBV6-2 or TRBV6-3 to TRBJ1-1; 7 bases line up with TRBD1. Germline CDR1 reads MNHEY; CDR2 reads SVGEGT. The V segment lost 2 bases and the J segment 8 bases; nucleotides outside the gene matches: 5. This CDR3 spans 13 amino acids. The CDR3 region is CASSYQGTVEAFF. The CDR3 region has the DNA TGTGCCAGCAGTTACCAGGGGACAGTAGAAGCTTTCTTT.

The chain joins TRBV15 to TRBJ2-7; D is ambiguous. V was shortened by 6 bases and J by 1 base, with 10 bases between the two germline ends. Per germline, CDR1 LNHNV and CDR2 YYDKDF (reference sequence). The CDR3 runs 13 residues. The CDR3 sequence: CATRFTESYEQYF. CDR3 sequence (DNA): TGTGCCACCAGGTTTACAGAGTCCTACGAGCAGTACTTC.

A few counts support this clonotype. CDR3 coding DNA: TGCAGTGCTAATCCACTAGCGGGGGTTAACACCGGGGAGCTGTTTTTT. Translated: CSANPLAGVNTGELFF. V is TRBV20-1 and J is TRBJ2-2; the match to TRBD2 covers 11 bases. Germline-derived CDR1 and CDR2 are DFQATT and SNEGSKA (reference sequence). The junction had 6 bases not matched to a gene; V was cut back by 4 bases and J by 2 bases. This CDR3 spans 16 amino acids.

The chain is built from TRBV20-1 and TRBJ1-2; TRBD1 matches at 10 bases. V lost 2 bases and J lost 4; bases outside the gene matches: 1. CDR1 is DFQATT and CDR2 is SNEGSKA in the germline V gene (reference sequence). The CDR3 runs to 13 residues. This CDR3 is CSARWTGGYGYTF. The CDR3, as DNA: TGCAGTGCTAGATGGACAGGGGGCTATGGCTACACCTTC.

V gene TRBV12-3 or TRBV12-4 combines with J gene TRBJ2-3, with D perhaps matching TRBD1 (5 bases). The CDR3 loop spans 14 amino acids. The V end was cut by 3 bases, the J end by 0 bases, with 7 bases between. The CDR3 region has the DNA TGTGCCAGCAGTTTGAAGGGGAGCACAGATACGCAGTATTTT. The encoded protein is CASSLKGSTDTQYF.

The sample holds a few counts of this clonotype. The chain links TRBV27 to TRBJ1-1, with 8 bases identical to TRBD1. CDR3 length equals 17 residues. Germline V gene lookup returns CDR1 MNHEY and CDR2 SMNVEV (reference sequence). V lost 7 bases and J lost 5; bases outside the gene matches: 18. Here the CDR3 DNA reads TGTGCCAGCATGAGGTTAGCGGGCAGGGGGCGAGGGACTGAAGCTTTCTTT. This codes for CASMRLAGRGRGTEAFF.

The genes are TRBV7-6 and TRBJ1-2, with 8 bases matching TRBD1. This CDR3 has 15 residues. J was trimmed by 7 bases and V by 5 bases; bases with no gene match: 12. The V gene's germline CDR1 is SGHVS and CDR2 FNYEAQ. The CDR3 reads CASSPLDRDAGGYTF. The CDR3 bases are TGTGCCAGCAGCCCTTTGGACAGGGATGCGGGTGGCTACACCTTC.

This clonotype was seen a few times. V usage is TRBV6-5 and J usage is TRBJ2-7; no clear D. The CDR3 has 14 amino acids. Trimming shortened V by 2 bases and J by 9 bases, and 17 bases separated the two germline ends. Per germline, CDR1 MNHEY and CDR2 SVGAGI. The CDR3 DNA is TGTGCCAGCAGTTACGCCGGCACGGGCCACGGGCAGTACTTC. Encoded protein: CASSYAGTGHGQYF.